Below are 11 T cell receptor beta chains sequenced from a single sample in a study of T cell changes during pregnancy in multiple sclerosis. Data came from immunoSEQ multiplex PCR; TCRdb stores just in-frame clones and leaves some out. This sample has about 25,000 clones; approximately 89% occur once, and the top ten carry 10% to 15%. The sequencing used CD8+ T cells from peripheral blood mononuclear cells, collected in the first trimester of pregnancy. The origin of the receptors is a female donor in good health, enrolled as a control in a pregnancy study.

The rearrangement links TRBV2 to TRBJ1-2; 10 positions match TRBD1. V dropped 8 bases and J dropped 3; count of bases not matched to a gene: 15. The CDR3 consists of 17 residues. Germline V gives CDR1 SNHLY, CDR2 FYNNEI. As DNA, the CDR3 is TGTGCCAGCGACCCCGACAGGGGGCGAGTGGTAGACTATGGCTACACCTTC. Translation: CASDPDRGRVVDYGYTF. Full variable domain (remainder filled in from reference TRBV2 and TRBJ1-2): EPEVTQTPSHQVTQMGQEVILRCVPISNHLYFYWYRQILGQKVEFLVSFYNNEISEKSEIFDDQFSVERPDGSNFTLKIRSTKLEDSAMYFCASDPDRGRVVDYGYTFGSGTRLTVV.

This clone was seen only once. The rearrangement links TRBV29-1 to TRBJ2-5; no reliable D call. Germline V CDR1 and CDR2: SQVTM, ANQGSEA. This CDR3 contains 11 residues. The V end lost 8 bases, the J end lost 1 base, and 8 bases lay between the germline ends. The CDR3 loop reads CSCLIQETQYF. The CDR3 nucleotides read TGCAGCTGTTTAATCCAAGAGACCCAGTACTTC.

This chain uses TRBV6-6 with TRBJ2-2, with D perhaps TRBD1 (6 bases). This CDR3 contains 14 residues. The germline V and J ends were trimmed by 2 bases and 4 bases, with 8 bases remaining between them. Germline CDR1 and CDR2: MNHNY and SVGAGI (reference sequence). The CDR3 nucleotides are TGTGCCAGCAGTTACGGACAGCCCACCGGGGAGCTGTTTTTT. It codes for CASSYGQPTGELFF.

This rearrangement joins TRBV2 to TRBJ2-3, with 14 positions matching TRBD2. This CDR3 comprises 18 residues. Looked up from germline, CDR1 is SNHLY and CDR2 is FYNNEI. V shed 9 bases, J shed 4 bases, and the junction held 15 bases outside the gene matches. The CDR3: CARHVRLAGGPVPDTQYF. The CDR3 DNA reads as TGTGCCAGGCATGTACGACTAGCGGGGGGGCCAGTTCCAGATACGCAGTATTTT.

This sequence joins TRBV4-2 and TRBJ2-7, with TRBD2 matching over 8 bases. Germline CDR1 is LGHNA and CDR2 is YNFKEQ. The CDR3 extends over 17 amino acids. V shed 0 bases, J shed 2 bases, and the junction held 9 bases outside the gene matches. CDR3 DNA: TGTGCCAGCAGCCAAGATTCGGGGGGGCCCCCAACCTACGAGCAGTACTTC. It specifies CASSQDSGGPPTYEQYF.

The chain has TRBV21-1 and TRBJ2-5; the table gives TRBD2 as D, unverified against the DNA. TRBV21-1 is flagged as a pseudogene. This CDR3 region has 16 residues. Here the CDR3 DNA reads TGTGCCAGCAGCAAAGGCAGTCTAGCGGGACAAGAGACCCAGTACTTC. Protein: CASSKGSLAGQETQYF.

The chain has TRBV28 and TRBJ1-1, with 8 positions matching TRBD1. The CDR3 covers 14 residues. The germline CDR1 and CDR2 sequences are MDHEN and SYDVKM. V lost 5 bases, J lost 4 bases, and 6 bases stayed unmatched. Here the CDR3 reads CASSPTGEVTEAFF. For the CDR3, the DNA is TGTGCCAGCAGTCCGACAGGGGAGGTCACTGAAGCTTTCTTT.

The CDR3 here is CASSPPGTASNYGYTF. The CDR3 nucleotides read TGCGCCAGCAGCCCGCCTGGGACAGCATCTAACTATGGCTACACCTTC. The chain links TRBV4-1 to TRBJ1-2; TRBD1 matches at 7 bases. The V segment lost 4 bases and the J segment 0 bases; nucleotides outside the gene matches: 8. CDR3 length: 16 amino acids. Germline V gene lookup returns CDR1 MGHRA and CDR2 YSYEKL.

The V and J genes are TRBV7-9 and TRBJ2-5; 12 bases fit TRBD2. V dropped 4 bases and J dropped 2; count of bases not matched to a gene: 5. CDR3 length equals 16 residues. The germline V gene has CDR1 SEHNR and CDR2 FQNEAQ (reference sequence). The CDR3 here is CASSYVGLAGQETQYF. The CDR3 DNA reads TGTGCCAGCAGCTACGTAGGACTAGCGGGACAAGAGACCCAGTACTTC.

The chain couples TRBV27 to TRBJ1-4, with 8 bases lining up with TRBD1. The germline V gene has CDR1 MNHEY and CDR2 SMNVEV (reference sequence). The V gene end was trimmed by 5 bases and the J gene end by 2 bases; junction bases not matched to a gene: 7. The CDR3 consists of 16 residues. This CDR3 is CASSTGQGTTNEKLFF. CDR3 nucleotides: TGTGCCAGCAGTACCGGACAGGGAACTACTAATGAAAAACTGTTTTTT.

The genes are TRBV13 and TRBJ2-2; D possibly corresponds to TRBD2 (7 bases). CDR1 is PRHDT and CDR2 is FYEKMQ in the germline V gene (reference sequence). V shed 3 bases and J shed 5 bases, with 13 bases lying between them. CDR3 size: 15 residues. The CDR3 reads CASSFGGLGTGELFF. In nucleotides, the CDR3 is TGTGCCAGCAGCTTCGGGGGGCTCGGGACCGGGGAGCTGTTTTTT.